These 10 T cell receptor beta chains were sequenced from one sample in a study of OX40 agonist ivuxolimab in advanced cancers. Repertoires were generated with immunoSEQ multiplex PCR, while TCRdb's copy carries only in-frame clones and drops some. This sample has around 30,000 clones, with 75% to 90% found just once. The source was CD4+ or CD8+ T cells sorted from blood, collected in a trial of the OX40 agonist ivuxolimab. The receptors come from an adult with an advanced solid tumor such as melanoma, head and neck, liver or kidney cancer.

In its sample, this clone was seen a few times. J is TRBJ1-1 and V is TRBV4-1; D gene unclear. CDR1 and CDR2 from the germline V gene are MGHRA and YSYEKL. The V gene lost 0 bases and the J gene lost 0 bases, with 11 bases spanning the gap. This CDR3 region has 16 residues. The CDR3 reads CASSQEGQPLNTEAFF. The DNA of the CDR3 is TGCGCCAGCAGCCAAGAAGGCCAGCCGCTGAACACTGAAGCTTTCTTT.

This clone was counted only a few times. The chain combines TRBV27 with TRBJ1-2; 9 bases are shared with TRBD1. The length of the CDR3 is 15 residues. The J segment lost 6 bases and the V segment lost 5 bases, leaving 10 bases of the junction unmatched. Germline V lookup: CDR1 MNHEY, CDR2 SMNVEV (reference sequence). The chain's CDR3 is CASSALPGTGHGYTF. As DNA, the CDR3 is TGTGCCAGCAGTGCCCTCCCAGGGACAGGGCATGGCTACACCTTC.

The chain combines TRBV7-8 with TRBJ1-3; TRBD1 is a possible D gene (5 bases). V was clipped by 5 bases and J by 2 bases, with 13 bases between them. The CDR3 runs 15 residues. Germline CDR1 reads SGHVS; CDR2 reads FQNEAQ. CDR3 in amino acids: CASSPEARAGNTIYF. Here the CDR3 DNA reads TGTGCCAGCAGCCCCGAGGCCAGGGCTGGAAACACCATATATTTT.

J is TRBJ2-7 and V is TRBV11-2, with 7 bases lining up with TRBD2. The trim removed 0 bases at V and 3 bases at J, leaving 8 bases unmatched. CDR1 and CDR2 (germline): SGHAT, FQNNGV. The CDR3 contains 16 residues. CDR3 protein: CASSLDYTGGRYEQYF. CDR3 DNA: TGTGCCAGCAGCTTAGATTACACGGGAGGTCGCTACGAGCAGTACTTC.

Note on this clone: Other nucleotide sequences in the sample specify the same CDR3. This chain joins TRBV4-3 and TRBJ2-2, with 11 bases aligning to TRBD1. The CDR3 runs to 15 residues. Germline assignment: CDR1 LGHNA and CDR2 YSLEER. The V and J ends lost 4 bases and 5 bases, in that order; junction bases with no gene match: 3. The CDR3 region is CASSLDRGLTGELFF. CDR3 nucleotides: TGCGCCAGCAGCCTGGACAGGGGGCTTACCGGGGAGCTGTTTTTT.

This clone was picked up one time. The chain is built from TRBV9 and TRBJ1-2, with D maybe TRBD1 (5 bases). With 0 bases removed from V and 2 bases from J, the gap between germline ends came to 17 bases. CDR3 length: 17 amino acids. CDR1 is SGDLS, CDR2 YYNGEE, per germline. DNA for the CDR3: TGTGCCAGCAGCGTAGGGTCGGGGGGGGTGCCGAACTATGGCTACACCTTC. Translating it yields CASSVGSGGVPNYGYTF.

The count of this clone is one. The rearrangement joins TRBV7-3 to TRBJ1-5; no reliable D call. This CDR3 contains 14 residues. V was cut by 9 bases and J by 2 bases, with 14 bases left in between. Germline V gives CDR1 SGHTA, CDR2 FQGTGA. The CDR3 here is CARADGRCNQPQHF. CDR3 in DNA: TGTGCCAGGGCCGACGGGAGATGCAATCAGCCCCAGCATTTT.

CDR3 coding DNA: TGCAGCGTCGACACGACAGCTACTAACTATGGCTACACCTTC. Protein product: CSVDTTATNYGYTF. The chain carries TRBV29-1 and TRBJ1-2; tentative D call: TRBD1 (5 bases). This CDR3 is 14 amino acids long. V lost 6 bases, J lost 0 bases, and 14 bases lay in between. CDR1 is SQVTM and CDR2 is ANQGSEA in the germline V gene.

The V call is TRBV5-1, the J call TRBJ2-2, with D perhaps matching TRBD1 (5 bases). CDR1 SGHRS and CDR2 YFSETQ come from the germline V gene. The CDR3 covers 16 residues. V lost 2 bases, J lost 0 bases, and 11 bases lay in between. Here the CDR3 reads CASSLQAFANTGELFF. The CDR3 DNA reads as TGCGCCAGCAGCTTACAGGCCTTCGCGAACACCGGGGAGCTGTTTTTT.

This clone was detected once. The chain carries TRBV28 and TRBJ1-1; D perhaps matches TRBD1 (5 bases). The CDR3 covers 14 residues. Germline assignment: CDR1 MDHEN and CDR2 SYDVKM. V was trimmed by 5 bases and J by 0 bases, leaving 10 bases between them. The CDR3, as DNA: TGTGCCAGCAGTCCACGAGGGGTGAACACTGAAGCTTTCTTT. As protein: CASSPRGVNTEAFF.